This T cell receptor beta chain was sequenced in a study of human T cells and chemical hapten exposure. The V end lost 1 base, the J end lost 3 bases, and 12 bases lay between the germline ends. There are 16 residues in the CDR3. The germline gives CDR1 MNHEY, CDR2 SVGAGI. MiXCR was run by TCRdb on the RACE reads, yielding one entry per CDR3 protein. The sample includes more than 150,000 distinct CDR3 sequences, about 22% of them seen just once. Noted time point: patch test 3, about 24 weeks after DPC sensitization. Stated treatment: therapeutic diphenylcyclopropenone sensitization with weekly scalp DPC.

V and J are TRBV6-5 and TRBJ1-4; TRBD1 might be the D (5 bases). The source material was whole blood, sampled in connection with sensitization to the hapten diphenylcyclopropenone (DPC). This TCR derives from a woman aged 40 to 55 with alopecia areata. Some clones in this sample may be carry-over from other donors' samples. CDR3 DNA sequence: TGTGCCAGCAGTTACTACCCAGGGACGGCTAATGAAAAACTGTTTTTT. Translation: CASSYYPGTANEKLFF.